What follows describes a single T cell receptor (beta chain). Antigen specificity is unknown. The data derive from a study of T cells in Graves' hyperthyroidism and ophthalmopathy. In the study overall: The blood sample was taken at first diagnosis, before treatment began. Whole-study findings and limits: Ophthalmopathy, which appeared later, was predicted by the model a median approximately 6 months before onset.

There were TCR beta CDR3 regions amplified from RNA transcripts. In the first-round RT-PCR of the TCR CDR3, the HTBI primer set was used. TCRdb re-analysed the multiplex PCR reads in MiXCR, keeping a single row per CDR3 protein. The sample shows around 300,000 distinct CDR3 sequences, roughly an eighth of them seen only once. The patients, who ranged from 18 to 65 in age, presented with newly diagnosed hyperthyroidism lasting under 2 months. The sequencing sample was made of blood. The sequence derives from a woman between 40 and 55 years old with Graves' hyperthyroidism.

The CDR3 coding sequence is TGTGCCAGCAGTTATCAGCTCAAAGCGAAGACCCAGTACTTC. It codes for CASSYQLKAKTQYF. This sequence joins TRBV6-5 and TRBJ2-5; D is ambiguous. The V and J ends lost 3 bases and 6 bases respectively, with 14 bases between them. This CDR3 is built from 14 residues. The germline gives CDR1 MNHEY, CDR2 SVGAGI.